Listed below are T cell receptor beta chains from one sample, sequenced in a study of cytomegalovirus exposure and HLA in healthy donors. Assay used: immunoSEQ multiplex PCR; TCRdb lists only in-frame clones, some missing. Of around 98,000 clones detected, more than 75% appear once; the ten largest clones hold 7% to 9%. Sequencing was performed on PBMCs. The receptors derive from a human donor in good health. Both conserved end residues are part of each CDR3. D genes are given only for firm matches. Some rows mark clone size as missing; the rest say once, few, many or name a class of expanded clone.

abundance,d_gene,v_gene,j_gene,CDR3nt,CDR3aa
once,TRBD2,TRBV6-1,TRBJ2-3,TGTGCCAGCAGTGACCCGTGGGGACTAGTGAACACAGATACGCAGTATTTT,CASSDPWGLVNTDTQYF
-,-,TRBV27,TRBJ2-1,TGTGCCAGCAGTTTAAGGAGAGGTTACAATGAGCAGTTCTTC,CASSLRRGYNEQFF
once,TRBD1,TRBV10-3,TRBJ2-7,TGTGCCATCGATGGTGGCAGGGGGCGGAGGGAGCAGTACTTC,CAIDGGRGRREQYF
-,TRBD1,TRBV15,TRBJ1-2,TGTGCCACCAGCAGAGGGGATGGGACAGGAAATTTACGACGTGGCTACACCTTC,CATSRGDGTGNLRRGYTF
-,-,TRBV5-1,TRBJ1-5,TGCGCCAGCAGCGAGGCGGGAAGTCAGCCCCAGCATTTT,CASSEAGSQPQHF
once,TRBD1,TRBV11-2,TRBJ2-3,TGTGCCAGCAGGGGTAACGGGGACAGAATGTATTTT,CASRGNGDRMYF
once,-,TRBV29-1,TRBJ2-7,TGCAGCGTTGACGGTGGGCCCTACGAGCAGTACTTC,CSVDGGPYEQYF
-,-,TRBV5-1,TRBJ2-1,TGCGCCAGCAGCTTGAGGCAGGGCTCCTACAATGAGCAGTTCTTC,CASSLRQGSYNEQFF
-,TRBD2,TRBV6-1,TRBJ2-4,TGTGCCAGCACTCTACTAGCGGGAGGCAAAAACATTCAGTACTTC,CASTLLAGGKNIQYF
-,TRBD1,TRBV19,TRBJ1-1,TGTGCCAGTAGTACCGGTCCCGGGACAGGGAACACTGAAGCTTTCTTT,CASSTGPGTGNTEAFF
-,-,TRBV7-9,TRBJ2-1,TGTGCCAGCAGCCTACAGTTCTTC,CASSLQFF
-,-,TRBV19,TRBJ1-2,TGTGCCAGTAGTATGTCAAGGGAGCGAACCTTC,CASSMSRERTF
-,TRBD1,TRBV29-1,TRBJ1-1,TGCAGCGTCGCCGGGACAGCAGAAGCTTTCTTT,CSVAGTAEAFF
few,-,TRBV4-3,TRBJ1-5,TGCGCCAGCAGCCAAGGTGAGGGTGACAATCAGCCCCAGCATTTT,CASSQGEGDNQPQHF
few,-,TRBV16,TRBJ2-5,TGTGCCAGCAGCCAGCAGGGGCGCTTACCGGAGACCCAGTACTTC,CASSQQGRLPETQYF
few,-,TRBV18,TRBJ1-1,TGTGCCAGCTCACCCGAGGCGAGGAACACTGAAGCTTTCTTT,CASSPEARNTEAFF
-,TRBD1,TRBV5-5,TRBJ2-2,TGTGCCAGCAGCCCGGAGGGACAGGGGCGACCCGGGGAGCTGTTTTTT,CASSPEGQGRPGELFF
-,-,TRBV6-5,TRBJ2-3,TGTGCCAGCAGTTACGGTGGCTTGGATACGCAGTATTTT,CASSYGGLDTQYF
-,TRBD1,TRBV7-9,TRBJ2-5,TGTGCCAGCAGCTTAGCCAGACAGGGGGTCAACGGAGAGACCCAGTACTTC,CASSLARQGVNGETQYF
few,TRBD1,TRBV6-1,TRBJ1-2,TGTGCCAGCAGTGACCAGGGGGGCTGGGGAGGCTACACCTTC,CASSDQGGWGGYTF
-,-,TRBV11-3,TRBJ2-3,TGTGCCAGCAGCTTAACTAGCATTGATACGCAGTATTTT,CASSLTSIDTQYF
-,TRBD1,TRBV10-3,TRBJ1-1,TGTGCCATCAGTGAGACAGGGGTTAGGGCTTTCTTT,CAISETGVRAFF
-,TRBD2,TRBV18,TRBJ2-2,TGTGCCAGCTCACCGGGCCTAGCGGGAGACGGGGAGCTGTTTTTT,CASSPGLAGDGELFF
many,-,TRBV25-1,TRBJ1-2,TGTGCCAGCAGCTCAGGGGTAGGGTATGGCTACACCTTC,CASSSGVGYGYTF
-,TRBD1,TRBV9,TRBJ2-7,TGTGCCAGCAGCGTAGCTCCGGGACAGAACGGCTACGAGCAGTACTTC,CASSVAPGQNGYEQYF
once,-,TRBV5-1,TRBJ2-5,TGCGCCAGCAGCTCCCGGTACCAAGAGACCCAGTACTTC,CASSSRYQETQYF
-,-,TRBV6-5,TRBJ2-6,TGTGCCAGCAGCTCAGGGGGAGGTGGGGCCAACGTCCTGACTTTC,CASSSGGGGANVLTF
-,TRBD1,TRBV19,TRBJ2-7,TGTGCCAGTAGTATAGAACAGGGGCCCTACGAGCAGTACTTC,CASSIEQGPYEQYF
-,TRBD1,TRBV18,TRBJ2-3,TGTGCCAGCTCACCTAAGGGGCCGGGACAGGGCTCAGATACGCAGTATTTT,CASSPKGPGQGSDTQYF
-,TRBD2,TRBV5-1,TRBJ2-5,TGCGCCAGCAGCTTGAGCGGGGGGGCCCTGGAGACCCAGTACTTC,CASSLSGGALETQYF
-,-,TRBV7-8,TRBJ1-2,TGTGCCAGCAGCCTGCGACAGACACCTAACTATGGCTACACCTTC,CASSLRQTPNYGYTF
-,TRBD1,TRBV14,TRBJ2-1,TGTGCCAGCAACCCAAGGGTCGAACAGGGGTACAATGAGCAGTTCTTC,CASNPRVEQGYNEQFF
-,-,TRBV6-1,TRBJ2-3,TGTGCCAGCAGTGAAGCGTCAGAGGTCACAGATACGCAGTATTTT,CASSEASEVTDTQYF
few,TRBD2,TRBV5-1,TRBJ2-3,TGCGCCAGCAGCTTGGCTCTAGCGGGAGGCGGTGGAGATACGCAGTATTTT,CASSLALAGGGGDTQYF
-,-,TRBV30,TRBJ1-6,TGTGCCTGGAGACGGACAACGAATTCACCCCTCCACTTT,CAWRRTTNSPLHF
-,-,TRBV6-5,TRBJ1-3,TGTGCCAGCAGTTACCGGTCTGGAAACACCATATATTTT,CASSYRSGNTIYF
-,TRBD1,TRBV5-1,TRBJ1-1,TGCGCCAGCAGCTCCGGGACAGGGGGCCGGGACACTGAAGCTTTCTTT,CASSSGTGGRDTEAFF
-,-,TRBV9,TRBJ2-7,TGTGCCAGCAGCTCCCCCTCCTGGTCTAGCTTAGACGAGCAGTACTTC,CASSSPSWSSLDEQYF
few,-,TRBV27,TRBJ1-4,TGTGCCAGCAGCCCGTCACCAGGGTTTGGGGAAAAACTGTTTTTT,CASSPSPGFGEKLFF
-,-,TRBV7-8,TRBJ2-7,TGTGCCAGCAGCTTAGGGGCAGGGCTTAATTACGAGCAGTACTTC,CASSLGAGLNYEQYF
-,-,TRBV4-3,TRBJ2-1,TGCGCCAGCAGCCAAGATCGGGGGAGCTACAATGAGCAGTTCTTC,CASSQDRGSYNEQFF
-,TRBD1,TRBV19,TRBJ1-4,TGTGCCAGTAGCCCTGGGACAGGGGGCGCGACTAATGAAAAACTGTTTTTT,CASSPGTGGATNEKLFF
-,TRBD2,TRBV7-9,TRBJ2-2,TGTGCCAGCAGCAGACTAGCGGGGGGCACCTACCCCGGGGAGCTGTTTTTT,CASSRLAGGTYPGELFF
once,TRBD1,TRBV7-6,TRBJ2-5,TGTGCCAGCAGCATAACGACAGGGATCCAAGAGACCCAGTACTTC,CASSITTGIQETQYF
-,-,TRBV5-1,TRBJ1-1,TGCGCCAGCAGCTTGTCCCAGGGTAACACTGAAGCTTTCTTT,CASSLSQGNTEAFF
-,TRBD1,TRBV6-1,TRBJ1-5,TGTGCCAGCAGTGACATCGACAGGGGGTATCGGAATCAGCCCCAGCATTTT,CASSDIDRGYRNQPQHF
-,-,TRBV5-1,TRBJ2-5,TGCGCCAGCAGCTTGTTTGACCCGAGGGAAGAGACCCAGTACTTC,CASSLFDPREETQYF
-,-,TRBV6-4,TRBJ1-1,TGTGCCAGCAGTGCAGGGCCCACTGAAGCTTTCTTT,CASSAGPTEAFF
-,-,TRBV11-2,TRBJ1-2,TGTGCCAGCAGCCCAGGAGCGGACGGGTACTATGGCTACACCTTC,CASSPGADGYYGYTF